These 19 T cell receptor beta chains came from one sample sequenced in a study of T cell repertoires in cytomegalovirus infection. The antigens these receptors bind are not known. TCRdb called the reads again in MiXCR, with one record for every CDR3 protein. The table has some 940,000 distinct CDR3 sequences, approximately 31% seen once. Material: cultured CD8+ T cells from PBMCs, obtained from culture after CMV antigen stimulation. These TCRs come from a human donor in good health (CMV status not recorded). Some clones in this sample may be carry-over from other donors' samples.

This clonotype occurred once. The chain uses TRBV18 and TRBJ1-6; no clear D gene. The germline V gene has CDR1 KGHSH and CDR2 LQKENI. This CDR3 has 14 residues. Trimming removed 2 bases at V and 10 bases at J, with 12 bases between. The CDR3 spells CASSPDIGGSPLHF. The CDR3 DNA reads as TGTGCCAGCTCACCAGACATCGGCGGGTCACCCCTCCACTTT. The complete variable domain, with remaining parts taken from reference TRBV18 and TRBJ1-6, reads NAGVMQNPRHLVRRRGQEARLRCSPMKGHSHVYWYRQLPEEGLKFMVYLQKENIIDESGMPKERFSAEFPKEGPSILRIQQVVRGDSAAYFCASSPDIGGSPLHFGNGTRLTVT.

Concerning this clonotype itself: A read error may be the cause here, since a much bigger clone is one base away. V gene TRBV7-8 combines with J gene TRBJ2-5; a weak D match, TRBD2 (6 bases). CDR3 size: 14 residues. Looked up from germline, CDR1 is SGHVS and CDR2 is FQNEAQ. CDR3 nucleotide sequence: TGTGTCAGCAGCCCTGGGACTTTCCAAGAGACCCAGTACTTC. It yields the protein CVSSPGTFQETQYF.

The chain uses TRBV9 and TRBJ2-1; 8 nucleotides match TRBD2. V gave up 2 bases and J gave up 2 bases; unmatched junction bases: 6. CDR1 and CDR2 from the germline V gene are SGDLS and YYNGEE. The CDR3 loop spans 16 amino acids. The CDR3 reads CASSVTGGGTYNEQFF. CDR3 bases: TGTGCCAGCAGCGTCACGGGGGGGGGCACCTACAATGAGCAGTTCTTC.

The V and J genes are TRBV29-1 and TRBJ2-2; D remains ambiguous. Trimming left V 2 bases short and J 3 bases short, with 7 bases between. Per the germline V gene, CDR1 is SQVTM and CDR2 is ANQGSEA. This CDR3 is built from 13 residues. CDR3 DNA sequence: TGCAGCGTTGAAACAGACTACACCGGGGAGCTGTTTTTT. Translating it yields CSVETDYTGELFF.

This clonotype was found a few times. This chain connects TRBV27 to TRBJ1-5; no clear D. Germline V gene lookup returns CDR1 MNHEY and CDR2 SMNVEV (reference sequence). The CDR3 contains 12 residues. V lost 5 bases, J lost 15 bases, and 17 bases lay in between. The CDR3 DNA is TGTGCCAGCAGTAGCACCCGGGATTCACTGCATTTT. Encoded protein: CASSSTRDSLHF.

This clonotype was seen at least ten times. V is TRBV7-2 and J is TRBJ1-2; D is ambiguous. Germline loops: CDR1 SGHTA, CDR2 FQGNSA. The germline V and J ends were trimmed by 5 bases and 4 bases, with 8 bases remaining between them. The CDR3 spans 12 residues. In DNA form, the CDR3 reads TGTGCCAGCAGCATCCAGGCCTATGGCTACACCTTC. It is translated as CASSIQAYGYTF.

The chain couples TRBV5-1 to TRBJ2-7; unclear D gene. V dropped 1 base and J dropped 0 bases, with 14 bases sitting between them. Germline assignment: CDR1 SGHRS and CDR2 YFSETQ. This CDR3 has 16 amino acids. The DNA for the CDR3 is TGCGCCAGCAGCTTGTACTCGACTTCGAGCTCCTACGAGCAGTACTTC. Its protein product is CASSLYSTSSSYEQYF.

This clonotype was recorded a few times. This chain joins TRBV7-9 and TRBJ1-1; the D is unclear. The CDR3 totals 16 residues. V was pared by 5 bases and J by 0 bases, with 16 bases between. CDR1 is SEHNR and CDR2 is FQNEAQ in the germline V gene (reference sequence). The CDR3 here is CASSPVGSDLNTEAFF. The CDR3 DNA is TGTGCCAGCAGCCCCGTAGGGTCGGACCTGAACACTGAAGCTTTCTTT. The full variable domain, its missing parts supplied by reference TRBV7-9 and TRBJ1-1, is DTGVSQNPRHKITKRGQNVTFRCDPISEHNRLYWYRQTLGQGPEFLTYFQNEAQLEKSRLLSDRFSAERPKGSFSTLEIQRTEQGDSAMYLCASSPVGSDLNTEAFFGQGTRLTVV.

This clonotype has more than one count but fewer than ten. The genes are TRBV19 and TRBJ1-2, with unresolved D. Germline V lookup: CDR1 LNHDA, CDR2 SQIVND (reference sequence). The V gene lost 3 bases and the J gene lost 0 bases, with 14 bases spanning the gap. There are 16 residues in the CDR3. The CDR3 DNA reads as TGTGCCAGTAGTATTCCAGTGGGCGAGTCTAACTATGGCTACACCTTC. Translating gives CASSIPVGESNYGYTF.

In its sample, this clonotype was seen a few times. The chain combines TRBV27 with TRBJ2-3; the match to TRBD1 covers 11 bases. The CDR3 consists of 15 residues. The V gene's germline CDR1 is MNHEY and CDR2 SMNVEV (reference sequence). With 3 bases clipped from V and 6 bases from J, the junction kept 5 bases outside the gene matches. The DNA of the CDR3 is TGTGCCAGCAGTTTCATAGGACAGGGGGCTGATACGCAGTATTTT. Translation gives CASSFIGQGADTQYF.

The chain carries TRBV7-9 and TRBJ1-2, with D perhaps TRBD1 (6 bases). The V gene lost 5 bases and the J gene lost 7 bases, with 17 bases spanning the gap. Germline assignment: CDR1 SEHNR and CDR2 FQNEAQ (reference sequence). CDR3 length: 14 residues. The chain's CDR3 is CASSLRDIVSGYTF. In DNA form, the CDR3 reads TGTGCCAGCAGCCTCCGGGACATAGTGTCTGGCTACACCTTC. The full variable domain, rest sourced from reference TRBV7-9 and TRBJ1-2, is DTGVSQNPRHKITKRGQNVTFRCDPISEHNRLYWYRQTLGQGPEFLTYFQNEAQLEKSRLLSDRFSAERPKGSFSTLEIQRTEQGDSAMYLCASSLRDIVSGYTFGSGTRLTVV.

This clonotype turned up a few times. The chain employs TRBV28 and TRBJ2-2, with 9 positions matching TRBD1. The CDR3 runs 16 residues. CDR1 and CDR2 (germline): MDHEN, SYDVKM. With 3 bases clipped from V and 4 bases from J, the junction kept 6 bases outside the gene matches. The CDR3 protein is CASSFRDRDTTGELFF. DNA of the CDR3: TGTGCCAGCAGTTTTAGGGACAGGGACACCACCGGGGAGCTGTTTTTT.

This clonotype was seen ten or more times. The chain couples TRBV7-2 to TRBJ2-3; TRBD2 aligns across 9 bases. Losses at the gene ends were 1 base for V and 6 bases for J; bases not matched to a gene: 11. The CDR3 runs to 17 residues. Germline V CDR1 and CDR2: SGHTA, FQGNSA. In DNA form, the CDR3 reads TGTGCCAGCAGCTTAGAATTCGGGCGGGGGGGCCGGGATACGCAGTATTTT. Translated, it gives CASSLEFGRGGRDTQYF. Filled out from reference TRBV7-2 and TRBJ2-3, the complete variable domain reads GAGVSQSPSNKVTEKGKDVELRCDPISGHTALYWYRQSLGQGLEFLIYFQGNSAPDKSGLPSDRFSAERTGGSVSTLTIQRTQQEDSAVYLCASSLEFGRGGRDTQYFGPGTRLTVL.

The rearrangement uses TRBV4-1 and TRBJ1-1; 9 nucleotides align to TRBD1. Trimming at V came to 5 bases and at J to 2 bases, leaving 6 bases not matched to a gene. The CDR3 covers 15 residues. Germline V lookup: CDR1 MGHRA, CDR2 YSYEKL. For the CDR3, the DNA is TGCGCCAGCAGCAGTCAACAGGGGGCTAACACTGAAGCTTTCTTT. This gives the protein CASSSQQGANTEAFF.

This chain joins TRBV20-1 and TRBJ1-5; unclear D gene. Germline loops: CDR1 DFQATT, CDR2 SNEGSKA (reference sequence). Between the trimmed V and J ends, which lost 5 bases and 2 bases, there was a span of 13 bases. The CDR3 totals 14 residues. The CDR3 sequence is CSAVNIDGNQPQHF. CDR3 in DNA: TGCAGTGCTGTCAACATTGACGGCAATCAGCCCCAGCATTTT.

This chain connects TRBV6-5 to TRBJ2-7, with 8 nucleotides matching TRBD2. Germline loops: CDR1 MNHEY, CDR2 SVGAGI. The trim removed 2 bases at V and 6 bases at J, leaving 3 bases unmatched. The CDR3 is 13 amino acids. This CDR3 reads CASSYGLAGEQYV. In DNA, the CDR3 is TGTGCCAGCAGTTACGGGCTAGCGGGCGAGCAGTACGTC.

This chain links TRBV20-1 with TRBJ1-5; TRBD1 matches at 7 bases. The CDR3 is 16 residues long. V dropped 3 bases and J dropped 0; count of bases not matched to a gene: 8. CDR1 and CDR2 (germline): DFQATT, SNEGSKA (reference sequence). The CDR3 here is CSARGTADYSNQPQHF. The CDR3 DNA is TGCAGTGCTAGGGGGACAGCAGATTATAGCAATCAGCCCCAGCATTTT.

This chain links TRBV20-1 with TRBJ1-2; possibly TRBD1 for D (6 bases). CDR1 is DFQATT, CDR2 SNEGSKA, per germline (reference sequence). The CDR3 extends over 16 amino acids. V dropped 0 bases and J dropped 4 bases, with 18 bases sitting between them. CDR3 protein: CSARDKNRVGGYGYTF. CDR3 nucleotide sequence: TGCAGTGCTAGAGACAAGAACAGGGTAGGGGGCTATGGCTACACCTTC.

The chain couples TRBV6-2 or TRBV6-3 to TRBJ2-7; D unresolved. Germline V lookup: CDR1 MNHEY, CDR2 SVGEGT. Trimming cost V 7 bases and J 2 bases, with 15 bases left between them. The CDR3 loop spans 14 amino acids. The CDR3 spells CASNQWTAAYEQYF. For the CDR3, the DNA is TGTGCCAGCAACCAATGGACCGCCGCCTACGAGCAGTACTTC.